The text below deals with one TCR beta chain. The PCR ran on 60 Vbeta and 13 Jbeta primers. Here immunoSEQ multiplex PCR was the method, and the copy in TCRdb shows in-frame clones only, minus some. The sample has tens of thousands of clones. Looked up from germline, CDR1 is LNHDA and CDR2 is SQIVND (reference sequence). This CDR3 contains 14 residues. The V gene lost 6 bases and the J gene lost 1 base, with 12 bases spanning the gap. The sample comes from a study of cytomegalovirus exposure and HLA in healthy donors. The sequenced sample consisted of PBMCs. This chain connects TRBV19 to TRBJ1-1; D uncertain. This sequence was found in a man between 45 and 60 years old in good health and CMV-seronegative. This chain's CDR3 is CASRVNLRNTEAFF. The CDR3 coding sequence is TGTGCCAGTAGGGTAAATTTGCGGAACACTGAAGCTTTCTTT.